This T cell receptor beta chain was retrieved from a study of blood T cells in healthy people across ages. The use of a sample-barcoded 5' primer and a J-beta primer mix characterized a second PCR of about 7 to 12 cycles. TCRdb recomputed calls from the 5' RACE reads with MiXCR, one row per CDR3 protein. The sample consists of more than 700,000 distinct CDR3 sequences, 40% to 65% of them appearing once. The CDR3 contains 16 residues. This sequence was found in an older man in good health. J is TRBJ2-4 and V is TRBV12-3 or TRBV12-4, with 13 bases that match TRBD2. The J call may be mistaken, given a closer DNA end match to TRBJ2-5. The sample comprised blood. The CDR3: CASRPGLAGVGETQYF. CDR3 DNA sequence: TGTGCCAGCAGGCCCGGACTAGCGGGAGTAGGGGAGACCCAGTACTTC.